This TCR beta chain originates from a study of blood T cells in healthy people across ages. Overall study findings and caveats: With naive T cell percentage, TCR beta diversity showed a strong correlation.

Using a J-beta primer mix together with a sample-barcoded 5' primer, a second PCR was run for 7 to 11 cycles. Each cDNA molecule carried a tag from a template-switch adaptor that contained 12 random nucleotides. In TCRdb, the 5' RACE reads were re-called with MiXCR into one record per CDR3 protein. This repertoire shows 600,000 to 850,000 distinct CDR3 sequences, around a quarter found once; its top ten account for more than 7.5%. With regard to this clonotype: Antigen unknown.

This CDR3 is 19 amino acids long. Germline V CDR1 and CDR2: MDHEN, SYDVKM. The same sample was also studied in work on T cells of mothers and their children. That paper adds: The cDNA synthesis received all extracted RNA, at 1.5 ug per 15 ul. Every mother supplied over 9 million TCR beta CDR3 reads and every child 2.5 million to 3.5 million.

The sequence derives from a boy aged 5-17 years in good health. Source material: blood. This chain uses TRBV28 with TRBJ2-5; 11 bases fit TRBD2. The J call may be wrong; the DNA end is better matched by TRBJ2-7. The CDR3 DNA is TGTGCCAGCAGTTTTTTTTGGCTAGCGGGAGGAGGGGGTACCTACGAGCAGTACTTC. Amino acids: CASSFFWLAGGGGTYEQYF.